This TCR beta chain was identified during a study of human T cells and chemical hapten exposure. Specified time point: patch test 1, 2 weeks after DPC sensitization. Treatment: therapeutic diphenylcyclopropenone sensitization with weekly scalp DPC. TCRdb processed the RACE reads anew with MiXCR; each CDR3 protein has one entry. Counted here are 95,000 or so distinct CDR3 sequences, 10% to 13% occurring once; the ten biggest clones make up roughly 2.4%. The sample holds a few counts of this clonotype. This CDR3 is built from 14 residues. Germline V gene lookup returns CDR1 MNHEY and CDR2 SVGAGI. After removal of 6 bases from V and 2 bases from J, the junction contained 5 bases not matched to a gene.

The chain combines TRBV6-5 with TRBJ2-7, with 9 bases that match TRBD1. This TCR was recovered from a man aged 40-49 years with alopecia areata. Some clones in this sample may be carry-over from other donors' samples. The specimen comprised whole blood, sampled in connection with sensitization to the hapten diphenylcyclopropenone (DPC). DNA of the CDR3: TGTGCCAGCAGCTTAGACAGGGGGGCCTACGAGCAGTACTTC. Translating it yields CASSLDRGAYEQYF.